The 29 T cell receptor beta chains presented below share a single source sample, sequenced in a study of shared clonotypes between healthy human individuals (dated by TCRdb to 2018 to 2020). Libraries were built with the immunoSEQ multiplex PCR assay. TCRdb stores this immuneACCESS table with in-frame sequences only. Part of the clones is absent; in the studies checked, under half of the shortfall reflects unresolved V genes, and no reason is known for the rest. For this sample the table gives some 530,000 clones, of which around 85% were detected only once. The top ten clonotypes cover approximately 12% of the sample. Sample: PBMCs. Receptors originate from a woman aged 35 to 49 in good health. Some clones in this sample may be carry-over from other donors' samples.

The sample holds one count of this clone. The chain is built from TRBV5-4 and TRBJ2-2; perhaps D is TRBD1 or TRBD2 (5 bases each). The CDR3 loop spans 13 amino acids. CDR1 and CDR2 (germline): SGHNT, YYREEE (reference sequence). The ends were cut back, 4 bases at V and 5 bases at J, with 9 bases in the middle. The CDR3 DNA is TGTGCCAGCAGCGGGGGTAGTACCGGGGAGCTGTTTTTT. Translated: CASSGGSTGELFF.

The CDR3 loop reads CASSLAGLADSYEQYF. The CDR3 DNA reads as TGTGCCAGCAGCTTAGCTGGACTAGCAGACTCCTACGAGCAGTACTTC. The chain is built from TRBV11-1 and TRBJ2-7; 8 bases line up with TRBD2. This CDR3 comprises 16 residues. Trimming at V came to 0 bases and at J to 0 bases, leaving 4 bases not matched to a gene. Germline CDR1 is SGHAT and CDR2 is FQDESV (reference sequence).

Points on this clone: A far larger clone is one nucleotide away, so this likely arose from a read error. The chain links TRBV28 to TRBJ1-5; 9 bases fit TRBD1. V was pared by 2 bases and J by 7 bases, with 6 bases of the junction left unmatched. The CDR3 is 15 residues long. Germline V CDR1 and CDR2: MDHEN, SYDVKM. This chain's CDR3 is CASSLMGQGIQPQHF. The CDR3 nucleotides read TGTGCCAGCAGTTTAATGGGACAGGGCATCCAGCCCCAGCATTTT.

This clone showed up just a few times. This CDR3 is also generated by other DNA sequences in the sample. CDR3 in DNA: TGTGCCAGCAGCGGCACCCGTGAAGCTTTCTTT. It yields the protein CASSGTREAFF. The chain recombines TRBV6-1 with TRBJ1-1; D remains ambiguous. V was trimmed by 6 bases and J by 7 bases, leaving 9 bases between them. The CDR3 extends over 11 amino acids. Germline CDR1 is MNHNS and CDR2 is SASEGT.

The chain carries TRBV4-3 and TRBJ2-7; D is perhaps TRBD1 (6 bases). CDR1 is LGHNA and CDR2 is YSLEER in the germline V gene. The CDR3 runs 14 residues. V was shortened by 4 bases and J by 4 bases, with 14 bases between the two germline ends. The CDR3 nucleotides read TGCGCCAGCAGCCCCCGAGACAGGTCATACGAGCAGTACTTC. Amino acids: CASSPRDRSYEQYF.

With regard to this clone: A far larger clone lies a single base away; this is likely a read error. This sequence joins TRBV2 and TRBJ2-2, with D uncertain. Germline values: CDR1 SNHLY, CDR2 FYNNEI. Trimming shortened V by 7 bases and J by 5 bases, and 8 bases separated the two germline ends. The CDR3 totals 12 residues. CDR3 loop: CASIAVTGELFF. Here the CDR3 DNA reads TGTGCCAGCATAGCCGTTACCGGGGAGCTGTTTTTT.

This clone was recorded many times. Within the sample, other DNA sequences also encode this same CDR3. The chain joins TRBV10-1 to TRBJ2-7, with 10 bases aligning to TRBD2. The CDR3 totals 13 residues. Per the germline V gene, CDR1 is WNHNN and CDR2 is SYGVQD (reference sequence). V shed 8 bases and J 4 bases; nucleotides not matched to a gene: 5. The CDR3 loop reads CASRPSGSYEQYF. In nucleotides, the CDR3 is TGCGCCAGCCGGCCTAGCGGGAGTTACGAGCAGTACTTC.

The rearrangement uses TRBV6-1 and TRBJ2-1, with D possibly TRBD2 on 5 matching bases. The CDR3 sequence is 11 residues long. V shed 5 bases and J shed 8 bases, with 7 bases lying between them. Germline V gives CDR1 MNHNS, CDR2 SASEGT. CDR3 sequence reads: CASSYGDEQFF. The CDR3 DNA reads TGTGCCAGCAGTTACGGGGATGAGCAGTTCTTC.

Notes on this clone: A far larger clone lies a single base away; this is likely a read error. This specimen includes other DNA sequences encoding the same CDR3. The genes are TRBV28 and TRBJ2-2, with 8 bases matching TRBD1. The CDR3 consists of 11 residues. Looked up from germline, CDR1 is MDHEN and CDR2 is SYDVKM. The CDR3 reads CASSGQGELFF. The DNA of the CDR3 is TGCGCCAGCAGCGGACAGGGCGAGCTGTTTTTT.

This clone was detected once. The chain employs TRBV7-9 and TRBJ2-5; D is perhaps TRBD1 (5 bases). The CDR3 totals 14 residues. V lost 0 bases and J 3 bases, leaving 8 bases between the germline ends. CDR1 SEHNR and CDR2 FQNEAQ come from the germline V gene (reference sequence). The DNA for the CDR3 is TGTGCCAGCAGCTTAGCTGGCAGGGAAGAGACCCAGTACTTC. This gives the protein CASSLAGREETQYF. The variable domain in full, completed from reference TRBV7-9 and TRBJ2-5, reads DTGVSQNPRHKITKRGQNVTFRCDPISEHNRLYWYRQTLGQGPEFLTYFQNEAQLEKSRLLSDRFSAERPKGSFSTLEIQRTEQGDSAMYLCASSLAGREETQYFGPGTRLLVL.

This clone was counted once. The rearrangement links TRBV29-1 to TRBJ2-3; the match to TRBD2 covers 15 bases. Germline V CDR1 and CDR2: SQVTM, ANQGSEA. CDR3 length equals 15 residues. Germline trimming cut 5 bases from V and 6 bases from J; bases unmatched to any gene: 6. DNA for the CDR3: TGCAGCGTTTTTGGGACTAGCGGGGGGACGGATACGCAGTATTTT. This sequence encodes CSVFGTSGGTDTQYF.

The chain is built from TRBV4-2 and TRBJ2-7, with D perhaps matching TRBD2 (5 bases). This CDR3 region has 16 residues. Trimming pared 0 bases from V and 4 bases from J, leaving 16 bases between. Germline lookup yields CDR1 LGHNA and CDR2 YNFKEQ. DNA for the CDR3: TGTGCCAGCAGCCAAGAGGTCCAGCCCTCGGGATACGAGCAGTACTTC. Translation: CASSQEVQPSGYEQYF.

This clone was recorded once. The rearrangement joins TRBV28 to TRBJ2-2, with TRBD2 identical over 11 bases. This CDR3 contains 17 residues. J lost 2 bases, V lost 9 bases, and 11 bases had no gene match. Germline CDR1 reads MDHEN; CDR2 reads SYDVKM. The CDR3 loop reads CASLIAGGLQNTGELFF. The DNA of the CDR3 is TGTGCCAGTCTAATAGCGGGAGGGTTACAAAACACCGGGGAGCTGTTTTTT.

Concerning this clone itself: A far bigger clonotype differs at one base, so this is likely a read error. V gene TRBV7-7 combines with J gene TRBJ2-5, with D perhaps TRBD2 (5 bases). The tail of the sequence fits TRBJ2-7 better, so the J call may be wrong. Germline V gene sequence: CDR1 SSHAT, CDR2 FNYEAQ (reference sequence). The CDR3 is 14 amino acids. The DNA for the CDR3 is TGTGCCATCAGCTTAACTAGGAACTCCTACGAGCAGTACTTC. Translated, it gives CAISLTRNSYEQYF.

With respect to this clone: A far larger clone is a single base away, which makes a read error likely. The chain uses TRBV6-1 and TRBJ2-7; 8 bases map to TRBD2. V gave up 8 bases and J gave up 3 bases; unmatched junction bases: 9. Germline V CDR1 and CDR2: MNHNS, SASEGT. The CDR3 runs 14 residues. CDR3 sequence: CASRGGQRIYEQYF. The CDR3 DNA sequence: TGTGCCAGCCGGGGGGGTCAACGGATCTACGAGCAGTACTTC.

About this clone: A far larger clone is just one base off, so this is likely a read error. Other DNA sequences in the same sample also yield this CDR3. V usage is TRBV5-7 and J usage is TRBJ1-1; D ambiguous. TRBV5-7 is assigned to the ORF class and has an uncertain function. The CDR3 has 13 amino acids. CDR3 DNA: TGTGCCAGTAGCTTGGAAGGGAACACTGAAGCTTTCTTT. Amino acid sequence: CASSLEGNTEAFF.

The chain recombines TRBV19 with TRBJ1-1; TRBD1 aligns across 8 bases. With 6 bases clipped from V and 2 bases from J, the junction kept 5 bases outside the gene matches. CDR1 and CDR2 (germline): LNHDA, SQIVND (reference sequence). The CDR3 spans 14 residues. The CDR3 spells CASRKTGVNTEAFF. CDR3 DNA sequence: TGTGCCAGTAGGAAGACAGGGGTTAACACTGAAGCTTTCTTT. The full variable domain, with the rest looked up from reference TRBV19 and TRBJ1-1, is DGGITQSPKYLFRKEGQNVTLSCEQNLNHDAMYWYRQDPGQGLRLIYYSQIVNDFQKGDIAEGYSVSREKKESFPLTVTSAQKNPTAFYLCASRKTGVNTEAFFGQGTRLTVV.

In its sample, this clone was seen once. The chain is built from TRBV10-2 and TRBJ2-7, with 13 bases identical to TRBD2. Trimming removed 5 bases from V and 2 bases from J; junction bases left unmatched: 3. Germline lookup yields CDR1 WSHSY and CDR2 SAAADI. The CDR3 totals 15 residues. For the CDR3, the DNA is TGCGCCAGCAGTACTAGCGGGAGGGCCACCTACGAGCAGTACTTC. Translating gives CASSTSGRATYEQYF.

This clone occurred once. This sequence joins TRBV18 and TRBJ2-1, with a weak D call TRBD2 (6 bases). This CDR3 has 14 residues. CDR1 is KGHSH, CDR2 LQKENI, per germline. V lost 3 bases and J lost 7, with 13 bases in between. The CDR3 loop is CASSPASEGNEQFF. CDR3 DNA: TGTGCCAGCTCACCTGCTTCGGAGGGGAATGAGCAGTTCTTC. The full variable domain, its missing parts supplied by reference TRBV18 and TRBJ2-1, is NAGVMQNPRHLVRRRGQEARLRCSPMKGHSHVYWYRQLPEEGLKFMVYLQKENIIDESGMPKERFSAEFPKEGPSILRIQQVVRGDSAAYFCASSPASEGNEQFFGPGTRLTVL.

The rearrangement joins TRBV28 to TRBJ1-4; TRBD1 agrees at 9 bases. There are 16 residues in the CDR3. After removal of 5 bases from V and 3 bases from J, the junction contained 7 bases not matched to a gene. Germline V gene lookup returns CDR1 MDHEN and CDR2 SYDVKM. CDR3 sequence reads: CASSVLRQGANEKLFF. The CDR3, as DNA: TGTGCCAGCAGTGTACTCCGACAGGGGGCTAATGAAAAACTGTTTTTT.

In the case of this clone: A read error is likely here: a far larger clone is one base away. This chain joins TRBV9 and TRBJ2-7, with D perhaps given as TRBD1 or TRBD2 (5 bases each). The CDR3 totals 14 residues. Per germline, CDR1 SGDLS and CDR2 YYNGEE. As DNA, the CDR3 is TGTGCCAGCAGCGTAGCAGCGGCCCGGGACGAGCAGTGCTTC. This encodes CASSVAAARDEQCF.

CDR3 DNA: TGTGCCAGCAGCCAAGGGGGCAGGGGCGGGGAGCTGTTTTTT. Encoded protein: CASSQGGRGGELFF. The rearrangement joins TRBV11-3 to TRBJ2-2, with 7 bases aligning to TRBD1. V dropped 5 bases and J dropped 7; count of bases not matched to a gene: 7. Germline V lookup: CDR1 SGHNT, CDR2 YENEEA. The CDR3 spans 14 residues.

CDR3 loop: CASSFGAGRDTQYF. The DNA for the CDR3 is TGTGCCAGCAGTTTTGGCGCCGGAAGGGATACGCAGTATTTT. This chain joins TRBV28 and TRBJ2-3; D gene uncertain. CDR1 and CDR2 (germline): MDHEN, SYDVKM. V lost 3 bases and J lost 6, with 13 bases in between. The CDR3 runs 14 residues.

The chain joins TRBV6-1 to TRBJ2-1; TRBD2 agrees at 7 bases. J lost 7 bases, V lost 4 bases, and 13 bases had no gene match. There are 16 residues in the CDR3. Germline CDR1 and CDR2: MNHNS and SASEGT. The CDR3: CASSALGWEGVNEQFF. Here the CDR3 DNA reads TGTGCCAGCAGTGCTCTGGGGTGGGAGGGCGTAAATGAGCAGTTCTTC.

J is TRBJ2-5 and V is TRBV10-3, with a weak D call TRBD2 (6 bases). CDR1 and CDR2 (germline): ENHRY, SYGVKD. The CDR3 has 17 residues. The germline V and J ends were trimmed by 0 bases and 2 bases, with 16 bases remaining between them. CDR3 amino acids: CAISESNPGTPQETQYF. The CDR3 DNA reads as TGTGCCATCAGTGAGTCGAACCCCGGGACTCCTCAAGAGACCCAGTACTTC.

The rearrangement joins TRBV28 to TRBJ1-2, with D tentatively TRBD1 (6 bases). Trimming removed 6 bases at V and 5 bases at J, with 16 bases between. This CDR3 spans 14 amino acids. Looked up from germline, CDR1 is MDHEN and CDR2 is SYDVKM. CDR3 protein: CASSPDNRDYGYTF. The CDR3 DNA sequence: TGTGCCAGCAGCCCTGATAACAGGGATTATGGCTACACCTTC.

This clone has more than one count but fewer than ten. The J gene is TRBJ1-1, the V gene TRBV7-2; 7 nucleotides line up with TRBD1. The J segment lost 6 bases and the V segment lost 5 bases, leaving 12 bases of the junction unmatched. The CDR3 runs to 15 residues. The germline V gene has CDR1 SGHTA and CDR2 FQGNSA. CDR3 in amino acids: CASSVKGATVSEAFF. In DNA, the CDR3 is TGTGCCAGCAGCGTGAAGGGGGCGACTGTTTCTGAAGCTTTCTTT.

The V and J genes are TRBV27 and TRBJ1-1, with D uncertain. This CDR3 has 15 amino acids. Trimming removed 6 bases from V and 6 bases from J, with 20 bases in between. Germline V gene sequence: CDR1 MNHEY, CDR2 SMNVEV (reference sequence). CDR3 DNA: TGTGCCAGCAGCCCCCTTGGGAGGTCTCGGGCTGAAGCTTTCTTT. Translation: CASSPLGRSRAEAFF.

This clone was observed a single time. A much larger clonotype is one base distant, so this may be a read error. In nucleotides, the CDR3 is TGTGCCAGCAGCCCAACCCCCCCGGGGGCTACTAATGAAAAACTGCTTTTT. This gives the protein CASSPTPPGATNEKLLF. This chain joins TRBV7-8 and TRBJ1-4; possibly TRBD1 for D (6 bases). This CDR3 has 17 amino acids. CDR1 and CDR2 (germline): SGHVS, FQNEAQ. Full variable domain (remainder filled in from reference TRBV7-8 and TRBJ1-4): GAGVSQSPRYKVAKRGQDVALRCDPISGHVSLFWYQQALGQGPEFLTYFQNEAQLDKSGLPSDRFFAERPEGSVSTLKIQRTQQEDSAVYLCASSPTPPGATNEKLLFGSGTQLSVL.